The 5 T cell receptor beta chains below were found in one sample sequenced in a study of blood T cell repertoires in COVID-19. Assay: immunoSEQ multiplex PCR; the TCRdb copy retains only in-frame clones and omits some. Of more than 80,000 clones listed, roughly 83% are singletons. The sequenced sample consisted of peripheral blood. The source is a man aged 45-65 years with active COVID-19.

This rearrangement joins TRBV28 to TRBJ1-3, with no clear D. In germline, CDR1 is MDHEN, CDR2 SYDVKM. V was shortened by 3 bases and J by 0 bases, with 9 bases between the two germline ends. This CDR3 has 15 amino acids. This CDR3 is CASSLGGPSGNTIYF. For the CDR3, the DNA is TGTGCCAGCAGTTTGGGAGGGCCCTCTGGAAACACCATATATTTT.

The genes are TRBV19 and TRBJ1-4; tentatively, D is TRBD1 (6 bases). Germline CDR1 reads LNHDA; CDR2 reads SQIVND (reference sequence). This CDR3 comprises 15 residues. Trimming pared 5 bases from V and 5 bases from J, leaving 15 bases between. The CDR3 DNA reads TGTGCCAGTAGTGGCCCGACAGGCGGAAATGAAAAACTGTTTTTT. This gives the protein CASSGPTGGNEKLFF.

The CDR3 is CASGTGTRNTEAFF. DNA of the CDR3: TGTGCCAGCGGAACCGGGACACGGAACACTGAAGCTTTCTTT. This chain uses TRBV9 with TRBJ1-1; possible D gene TRBD1, 6 bases. In germline, CDR1 is SGDLS, CDR2 YYNGEE. CDR3 length: 14 residues. Between the trimmed V and J ends, which lost 7 bases and 1 base, there was a span of 14 bases.

This sequence joins TRBV7-2 and TRBJ1-1; D not resolved. Germline loops: CDR1 SGHTA, CDR2 FQGNSA. V shed 5 bases and J shed 0 bases, with 10 bases lying between them. CDR3 length equals 14 residues. This CDR3 is CASSQREMNTEAFF. CDR3 nucleotide sequence: TGTGCCAGCAGCCAAAGGGAGATGAACACTGAAGCTTTCTTT. The whole variable domain, remainder taken from reference TRBV7-2 and TRBJ1-1, is GAGVSQSPSNKVTEKGKDVELRCDPISGHTALYWYRQSLGQGLEFLIYFQGNSAPDKSGLPSDRFSAERTGGSVSTLTIQRTQQEDSAVYLCASSQREMNTEAFFGQGTRLTVV.

This chain links TRBV4-2 with TRBJ2-1; 10 bases match TRBD1. CDR3 size: 16 residues. The germline V gene has CDR1 LGHNA and CDR2 YNFKEQ. V shed 2 bases and J 5 bases; nucleotides not matched to a gene: 6. The CDR3: CASSQHPGTGDNEQFF. The CDR3 DNA follows: TGTGCCAGCAGCCAACACCCTGGGACAGGGGACAATGAGCAGTTCTTC.